Listed below are T cell receptor beta chains from one sample, sequenced in a study of blood T cell repertoires in COVID-19. The assay was immunoSEQ multiplex PCR, and TCRdb's table has in-frame clones only and misses some. The table shows roughly 370,000 clones, with approximately 87% occurring only once. Sequencing input: PBMCs or T cells enriched from blood (not recorded which). These receptors originate from a woman aged 50 to 60 who had recovered from COVID-19. Each CDR3 is given with its conserved first and last residue. A D gene is named only where the DNA matches it firmly. Only part of the rows carry a size: once, few, many, or a class if the clone is expanded.

v_call	d_call	j_call	clone_size	cdr3_nt	cdr3_aa
TRBV4-2	.	TRBJ1-4	many	TGTGCCAGCAGCCAAGAGGTTCTCGGGGATGAAAAACTGTTTTTT	CASSQEVLGDEKLFF
TRBV5-6	TRBD1	TRBJ1-6	.	TGTGCCAGCAGCAACCGGGACAGGGCGAATTCACCCCTCCACTTT	CASSNRDRANSPLHF
TRBV27	.	TRBJ2-2	few	TGTGCCAGCAGTCCCCTCCCAGGGGACACCGGGGAGCTGTTTTTT	CASSPLPGDTGELFF
TRBV28	.	TRBJ1-1	.	TGTGCCAGCAGGACAGACACTGAAGCTTTCTTT	CASRTDTEAFF
TRBV5-1	.	TRBJ1-4	.	TGCGCCAGCTCCCCCTCGCAGGGTCGTGAAAAACTGTTTTTT	CASSPSQGREKLFF
TRBV7-3	.	TRBJ1-2	.	TGTGCCAGCAGCTTATCGTCTGTTTCCTATGGCTACACCTTC	CASSLSSVSYGYTF
TRBV15	.	TRBJ2-4	.	TGTGCCACCAGCAGAGATATGGACATTCTAGCCAAAAACATTCAGTACTTC	CATSRDMDILAKNIQYF
TRBV7-8	TRBD1	TRBJ2-7	.	TGTGCCAGCAGCTTACCAGGGGGCACCTACGAGCAGTACTTC	CASSLPGGTYEQYF
TRBV7-6	.	TRBJ2-1	.	TGTGCCAGCAGCACAGGGGAGCTAGCGTCCTACAATGAGCAGTTCTTC	CASSTGELASYNEQFF
TRBV6-2/TRBV6-3	TRBD1	TRBJ1-2	.	TGTGCCAGCAGTGCAGCCGGGACAGGGTTTGTTGGCTACACCTTC	CASSAAGTGFVGYTF
TRBV20-1	TRBD1	TRBJ1-1	once	TGCAGTGCTAGTATCGACAGGGGGCCTGGGGCGGCTTTCTTT	CSASIDRGPGAAFF
TRBV3-1/TRBV3-2	.	TRBJ1-6	few	TGTGCCAGCAGCCAAGCGTTGGGCAAGAGCACCTATAATTCACCCCTCCACTTT	CASSQALGKSTYNSPLHF
TRBV7-3	TRBD2	TRBJ2-5	.	TGTGCCAGCAGCTTAAATGAGGGGAGGGGAGAGACCCAGTACTTC	CASSLNEGRGETQYF
TRBV6-5	.	TRBJ1-1	.	TGTGCCAGCAGAAAAAGCAATTTGGACACTGAAGCTTTCTTT	CASRKSNLDTEAFF
TRBV5-1	TRBD1	TRBJ2-1	.	TGCGCCAGCAGCGGGGGACAGGGAAACAATGAGCAGTTCTTC	CASSGGQGNNEQFF
TRBV11-3	TRBD1	TRBJ2-5	.	TGTGCCAGCAGCCTAGGGACAGGGCCTTTCGAGGAGACCCAGTACTTC	CASSLGTGPFEETQYF
TRBV5-4	.	TRBJ2-1	.	TGTGCCAGCAGGGCGGCGGGTTCCTACAATGAGCAGTTCTTC	CASRAAGSYNEQFF
TRBV28	TRBD1	TRBJ1-1	.	TGTGCCAGCAGTCATTACGACAGGGTGACTTTCTTT	CASSHYDRVTFF
TRBV7-9	.	TRBJ2-1	.	TGTGCCAGCAGCTCAGCTCCGAACTCCAATGAGCAGTTCTTC	CASSSAPNSNEQFF
TRBV12-3/TRBV12-4	TRBD1	TRBJ2-1	once	TGTGCCAGTCGGACAGGGTGGAGCAATGAGCAGTTCTTC	CASRTGWSNEQFF
TRBV7-9	.	TRBJ2-1	.	TGTGCCAGCAGCTTAGCCATTTTGGGGGACAAGCACTACAATGAGCAGTTCTTC	CASSLAILGDKHYNEQFF
TRBV2	TRBD1	TRBJ2-2	.	TGTGCCAGCGTACAGGGACAGGGGGGTCGCACCGGGGAGCTGTTTTTT	CASVQGQGGRTGELFF
TRBV28	TRBD1	TRBJ1-1	.	TGTGCCAGCAGCCTACCCGACAGGGATAACACTGAAGCTTTCTTT	CASSLPDRDNTEAFF
TRBV19	TRBD2	TRBJ2-7	few	TGTGCCAGTAGTCCTAGTGCTAGCGGATTCTACGAGCAGTACTTC	CASSPSASGFYEQYF